Each of the 9 T cell receptor beta chains below was sequenced from the same sample in a study of tumor-infiltrating lymphocytes in primary liver carcinoma (dated 2017 in TCRdb). TCRdb records Illumina HiSeq 2500 as the sequencer. Using a constant-region primer and ProtoScript II reverse transcriptase, TCRbeta-specific cDNA was reverse-transcribed from around 500 ng total RNA. Construction of the TCRbeta libraries relied on three nested rounds of multiplex PCR, following a slightly modified ARM-PCR procedure. Multiplex TRBV1-TRBV30 forward primers and a Cbeta reverse primer were used in the first two PCR rounds, each of which was run for roughly 10 cycles. TCRdb reworked the public reads: Q25 trimming with fastp, MiXCR clone assembly, productive beta chains retained. Identical CDR3 proteins give one entry, which carries the most common genes and DNA. This sample holds over 250,000 distinct CDR3 sequences; 50% to 75% were observed only once. Over 15% of the sample comes from the top ten.

TRIzol reagent was used to extract blood RNA from unsorted whole blood, while the DNeasy Blood & Tissue kit provided the germline DNA. The sequenced sample consisted of peripheral blood. Every receptor here comes from a woman aged 25 to 39 with primary liver carcinoma and hepatitis B virus infection.

This clonotype appeared a single time. Germline and junction disagree at one end, which may indicate a read error. The chain uses TRBV11-1 and TRBJ2-5; 7 positions match TRBD1. The CDR3 covers 12 residues. Germline V gene lookup returns CDR1 SGHAT and CDR2 FQDESV (reference sequence). The CDR3 loop reads CASSSGGKTQYF. In nucleotides, the CDR3 is TGTGCCAGTAGCTCAGGGGGAAAGACCCAGTACTTC.

Note on this clonotype: This may come from a read error, since a much larger clone is one base off. The rearrangement uses TRBV6-2 or TRBV6-3 and TRBJ2-1; TRBD1 aligns across 9 bases. Germline assignment: CDR1 MNHEY and CDR2 SVGEGT. J lost 8 bases, V lost 2 bases, and 7 bases had no gene match. This CDR3 contains 15 residues. The CDR3 sequence: CASSYSDRGLHEQFF. For the CDR3, the DNA is TGTGCCAGCAGTTACAGTGACAGGGGGTTGCATGAGCAGTTCTTC.

On this clonotype itself: Since a much larger clone is just one base distant, this may be a read error. This sequence joins TRBV11-3 and TRBJ2-1, with D perhaps matching TRBD1 (9 bases). The CDR3 extends over 21 amino acids. Germline V lookup: CDR1 SGHNT, CDR2 YENEEA. V was trimmed by 4 bases and J by 7 bases, leaving 35 bases between them. In nucleotides, the CDR3 is TGTGCCAGCAGCTCCGGGAGGGGGACAGGGAGGGTCAATAACCTAATTAATGAGCAGTTCTTC. Residues: CASSSGRGTGRVNNLINEQFF.

The chain combines TRBV4-2 with TRBJ2-1, with D possibly being TRBD2 (6 bases). The CDR3 consists of 16 residues. Trimming removed 1 base from V and 6 bases from J, with 16 bases in between. The germline V gene has CDR1 LGHNA and CDR2 YNFKEQ. The CDR3 coding sequence is TGTGCCAGCAGCCAAGTCGGCGGGATGGCAATCAATGAGCAGTTCTTC. It translates to CASSQVGGMAINEQFF.

Regarding this clonotype: The junction departs from the called germline gene at one end, perhaps through a read error. The genes are TRBV6-2 or TRBV6-3 and TRBJ2-1, with TRBD2 identical over 12 bases. The CDR3 loop spans 18 amino acids. The germline V gene encodes CDR1 MNHEY and CDR2 SVGEGT. Written as DNA, the CDR3 is TGTGCCAGCAGTTACTCGAAGACTAGCGGGAGCTCCTACAATGGGCAGTTCTTC. It encodes CASSYSKTSGSSYNGQFF.

With respect to this clonotype: No conserved phenylalanine or tryptophan is present at the end of the CDR3, so a read error is the likely explanation. The chain employs TRBV10-3 and TRBJ2-7; TRBD2 matches 11 bases. CDR1 and CDR2 from the germline V gene are ENHRY and SYGVKD. The junction had 10 bases not matched to a gene; V was cut back by 10 bases and J by 5 bases. The CDR3 runs 14 residues. The CDR3 sequence: CATMSVAGGNEQYL. CDR3 DNA: TGTGCCACCATGTCCGTAGCGGGAGGGAACGAGCAGTACCTC.

This clonotype appeared a few times. CDR3 bases: TGTGCCAGCAGTTACAGCGGGGGTGATGGCTACACCTTC. It specifies CASSYSGGDGYTF. The V gene is TRBV6-5, the J gene TRBJ1-2; D perhaps matches TRBD1 (5 bases). CDR3 size: 13 residues. Germline V lookup: CDR1 MNHEY, CDR2 SVGAGI. V gave up 2 bases and J gave up 6 bases, with 10 bases separating them.

Concerning this clonotype: With a much larger clone just one base away, this may be a read error. This chain links TRBV4-3 with TRBJ2-5, with TRBD2 matching 10 bases. CDR1 is LGHNA, CDR2 YSLEER, per germline. This CDR3 comprises 14 residues. With V trimmed by 7 bases and J by 4 bases, 6 bases remained unmatched. CDR3 protein: CASNLRTSGETQYF. As DNA, the CDR3 is TGCGCCAGCAACCTGAGGACTAGCGGAGAGACCCAGTACTTC.

This clonotype occurred many times. The V and J genes are TRBV11-2 and TRBJ2-1; 9 bases match TRBD2. Germline assignment: CDR1 SGHAT and CDR2 FQNNGV. V lost 1 base to trimming and J lost 7 bases; unmatched junction nucleotides: 8. The CDR3 sequence is 16 residues long. The CDR3 DNA follows: TGTGCCAGCAGCTTAGTAGGCCTAGCGGGGCTAAATGAGCAGTTCTTC. Its protein is CASSLVGLAGLNEQFF.